The clone carrying this T cell receptor (beta chain) appeared once. As yet, its antigen is unknown. The CDR3 consists of 15 residues. The V segment lost 6 bases and the J segment 0 bases; nucleotides outside the gene matches: 5. Germline CDR1 is LNHDA and CDR2 is SQIVND (reference sequence). This entry comes from a study of T cell responses to AZD1222 COVID-19 vaccine. Whole-study context: Investigators merged groups given second doses at roughly 4 or roughly 12 weeks. Findings of the study overall: The breadth and depth of Spike-specific TCRs increased once two AZD1222 doses had been given. Clonal diversity was possibly underestimated, and white British individuals and females predominated among donors. Baseline seropositivity occurred in only six AZD1222 recipients.

Only in-frame clones appear in the TCRdb table, and some are missing; sequencing was by immunoSEQ multiplex PCR. The sample lists over 100,000 clones, about 86% seen once, with 9.5% to 15% in the top ten. The source is an adult in good health. The V and J genes are TRBV19 and TRBJ1-5, with 7 bases aligning to TRBD1. The sample here was peripheral blood, taken on day 0 of AZD1222 vaccination. CDR3 nucleotide sequence: TGTGCCAGTAGAGCGACAGGGAGTAGCAATCAGCCCCAGCATTTT. Translation: CASRATGSSNQPQHF.